This TCR beta chain derives from a study of cytomegalovirus exposure and HLA in healthy donors. For the study at large: The 120 validation repertoires and the approximately 640 first-cohort repertoires shared a platform, a later analysis reported. Study results and limitations: The study labeled 150 to 200 TCR beta chains cytomegalovirus-associated. Within the 120 or so validation repertoires, first-cohort TCR clusters tended to co-occur, according to a later analysis.

This clone was picked up one time. The antigen is not known. This CDR3 region has 16 residues. V shed 4 bases, J shed 1 base, and the junction held 6 bases outside the gene matches. Looked up from germline, CDR1 is SGHDN and CDR2 is FVKESK. TCRdb's copy holds only in-frame clones and misses some; the assay was immunoSEQ multiplex PCR. The table includes 80,000 to 95,000 clones, approximately 96% detected once. The rearrangement links TRBV14 to TRBJ2-3, with 9 bases fitting TRBD2. The sample comprised PBMCs. This TCR was recovered from a woman between 18 and 30 years old in good health and CMV-seronegative. The CDR3 DNA reads TGTGCCAGCAGCCGCCATAGCGGGAGACGCACAGATACGCAGTATTTT. Its protein product is CASSRHSGRRTDTQYF. Full variable domain (missing parts from reference TRBV14 and TRBJ2-3): EAGVTQFPSHSVIEKGQTVTLRCDPISGHDNLYWYRRVMGKEIKFLLHFVKESKQDESGMPNNRFLAERTGGTYSTLKVQPAELEDSGVYFCASSRHSGRRTDTQYFGPGTRLTVL.